A single sample gave rise to the 5 T cell receptor beta chains below, sequenced in a study of blood T cells in healthy people across ages. Primed by a sample-barcoded 5' primer and a J-beta primer mix, a second PCR proceeded for about 6 to 12 cycles. TCRdb reanalysed the 5' RACE reads using MiXCR and keeps one entry per CDR3 protein. In the table there are 1,500,000 or so distinct CDR3 sequences, 42% of which are singletons. The sample was blood. The receptor source for this set is a woman aged 18-29 years in good health.

This chain links TRBV20-1 with TRBJ2-1; 11 nucleotides match TRBD2. J was trimmed by 0 bases and V by 5 bases; bases with no gene match: 6. The CDR3 is made up of 16 amino acids. Germline V gene data show CDR1 as DFQATT and CDR2 as SNEGSKA (reference sequence). The CDR3 coding sequence is TGCAGTGCTCCCCGACTAGCGGGGAGCTCCTACAATGAGCAGTTCTTC. It is translated as CSAPRLAGSSYNEQFF.

The genes are TRBV27 and TRBJ2-7, with 7 bases matching TRBD1. CDR1 is MNHEY, CDR2 SMNVEV, per germline (reference sequence). The trim removed 9 bases at V and 6 bases at J, leaving 23 bases unmatched. The CDR3 covers 17 residues. Here the CDR3 DNA reads TGTGCCAGTAGAACGTGGACAGGTCAACACCAGGGTAGCGAGCAGTACTTC. Translating it yields CASRTWTGQHQGSEQYF.

In this sample, this clonotype turned up a few times. The chain has TRBV6-2 or TRBV6-3 and TRBJ2-4; D is unresolved. This CDR3 is built from 15 residues. V lost 2 bases to trimming and J lost 4 bases, with 12 bases between them. Germline V CDR1 and CDR2: MNHEY, SVGEGT. The CDR3 here is CASSYSATVKNIQYF. The DNA of the CDR3 is TGTGCCAGCAGTTACAGTGCTACAGTGAAAAACATTCAGTACTTC.

This chain links TRBV10-3 with TRBJ2-5; D is unresolved. Trimming stripped 10 bases from V and 0 bases from J, with 9 bases between. Germline V gene data show CDR1 as ENHRY and CDR2 as SYGVKD. The CDR3 is 12 residues long. CDR3 residues: CATRGDQETQYF. In DNA form, the CDR3 reads TGTGCCACCAGAGGCGACCAAGAGACCCAGTACTTC.

This clonotype has a count of ten or more. The chain links TRBV12-3 or TRBV12-4 to TRBJ2-7; TRBD2 matches at 7 bases. The CDR3 consists of 15 residues. V lost 5 bases to trimming and J lost 0 bases; unmatched junction nucleotides: 7. In DNA, the CDR3 is TGTGCCAGCAGTCCCGATAGCGGGTACTCCTACGAGCAGTACTTC. Translated, it gives CASSPDSGYSYEQYF.